The text below deals with one T cell receptor (beta chain). This clonotype was observed many times. What this receptor recognizes is not known. Base qualities are not at hand, and no much larger clone is one base apart. TCR beta CDR3 regions were amplified from RNA transcripts. A first-round RT-PCR of the TCR CDR3 used the HTBI primer set with the Qiagen OneStep RT-PCR kit. Libraries were constructed in a second round of multiplex PCR, after which size selection and purification were performed. Sequencing of the libraries was done on an Illumina HiSeq2000 using paired-end 100 bp reads. The authors' analysis ran thus. Raw data were processed with SOAPnuke, discarding reads with adapters, uncalled bases, mean Phred below 15, or no exact constant-primer or identifier match. COPE v1.2.5 was used to merge high-quality paired reads, and clonotypes were defined as unique nucleotide sequences. MiTCR v1.1 was used to align the clonotypes against IMGT TRBV, TRBD and TRBJ reference segments. Analysis was restricted to V-J combinations with a frequency above 0.0001, which covered over 98% of repertoires. The TCS score was defined as the ratio of F50 (clonal expansion) to E x V (chaos), calculated using BLOSUM62-based TCRdist between CDR3 peptides within each V-J. Welch's t-statistics and random forest reduced 500 to 550 V-J features to roughly 13, which were used in a naive Bayes classifier (R e1071). TCRdb trimmed the raw reads at Q25, called clones with MiXCR and kept productive beta chains. CDR3 protein duplicates are merged, each entry listing the most common genes and DNA. None of the V and J calls come from the authors' own analysis; TCRdb made them. The sample has nearly 600,000 distinct CDR3 sequences on record, approximately 14% of them singletons. The ten largest clonotypes hold under 7% of the sample.

The sample belongs to a study of T cells in Graves' hyperthyroidism and ophthalmopathy (dated by TCRdb to about 2019). With respect to the entire study: Peripheral blood samples were taken at initial diagnosis, before any treatment was given. The paper reports TCR Vbeta CDR3 sequencing of 130 to 150 peripheral blood samples: around 45 ophthalmopathy, under 80 hyperthyroidism and roughly 17 progressor patients. In addition, the study compared T-cell repertoires in thyroid tissue and in blood from roughly six Graves' hyperthyroidism patients. To identify TCR V-J signatures that set the groups apart, the researchers used a discovery cohort of 100 patients, made up of 40 to 45 with Graves' ophthalmopathy and 55 to 65 with stable Graves' hyperthyroidism. Prospective prediction of ophthalmopathy was tested in an independent validation cohort of 18 to 20 hyperthyroidism patients and 17 patients who later progressed to ophthalmopathy. Following sampling, methimazole starting at 30 mg daily was given to hyperthyroidism patients, and high-dose intravenous methylprednisolone was given to ophthalmopathy patients. For training and testing, the 100 or so patients in the discovery cohort were randomly divided in a 7:3 ratio. General conclusions and limits of the study: Ophthalmopathy was separated from stable hyperthyroidism by a 13 V-J signature model, with around 90% sensitivity and about 81% specificity obtained in cross-validation and 80%/75% obtained in testing. Most expanded thyroid clonotypes (frequency above 0.001) were also found in blood, which suggests that blood repertoires may mirror thyroid immune responses. In validation, the model predicted progression to ophthalmopathy with 60% to 71% sensitivity and approximately 78% specificity, a median of about 6.7 months before onset. Sample size was not statistically predetermined, and investigators were not blinded to group allocation.

Hyperthyroidism patients were newly diagnosed, had a disease duration of under 2 months, and were aged 18 to 65 years. Patients with uncontrolled infections, other autoimmune diseases, pregnancy or lactation were excluded. Diagnoses were established on the basis of clinical symptoms, serum thyroxine and TRAb, thyroid ultrasound, and orbital computed tomography. Blood from progressor patients was drawn when they were first diagnosed with hyperthyroidism, before any ophthalmopathy symptoms appeared. PBMCs were isolated from approximately 10 ml of fresh peripheral blood by Ficoll-Paque density gradient centrifugation. Progressor patients were first diagnosed with Graves' hyperthyroidism and then developed ophthalmopathy during follow-up. Total RNA was extracted using Trizol reagent, and RNA quality was assessed on an Agilent 2100 Bioanalyzer. The sample comprised blood. The origin of this receptor is a woman aged 25 to 45 with Graves' hyperthyroidism that later progressed to Graves' ophthalmopathy.

The bases are TGCAGCGTTTGGAAGACTGCTGAAGCTTTCTTT. This yields the protein CSVWKTAEAFF. The chain couples TRBV29-1 to TRBJ1-1, with the D gene not clear enough to name. The germline V gene encodes CDR1 SQVTM and CDR2 ANQGSEA. The CDR3 sequence holds 11 residues, the cysteine and phenylalanine included. Solely the CDR3 DNA is kept, with 33 bases framed from the first base. Relative to germline, V is 5 bases shorter and J is 6 bases shorter, with 10 bases between their ends.